The clone carrying this TCR delta chain turned up a few times. The sample belongs to a study of gamma-delta T cells after stem cell transplantation. The CDR3 spans 17 residues. Losses at the gene ends were 4 bases for V and 1 base for J; bases not matched to a gene: 11. Germline CDR1 is GEAIGNYY and CDR2 is EKD. TCRdb processed the RT-PCR reads again with the CATT caller. The sample consists of some 10,000 delta-chain clones, around 1.2% of them appearing once. This clonotype was sampled from a human donor. It is not recorded whose cells these are; they may come from a transplant donor. J is TRDJ1 and V is TRDV2; 10 bases fit TRDD3. Sequences were obtained from gamma-delta T cells. The chain's CDR3 is CACELLGDPPTTDKLIF. The CDR3 DNA is TGTGCCTGTGAATTACTGGGGGATCCTCCCACCACCGATAAACTCATCTTT.